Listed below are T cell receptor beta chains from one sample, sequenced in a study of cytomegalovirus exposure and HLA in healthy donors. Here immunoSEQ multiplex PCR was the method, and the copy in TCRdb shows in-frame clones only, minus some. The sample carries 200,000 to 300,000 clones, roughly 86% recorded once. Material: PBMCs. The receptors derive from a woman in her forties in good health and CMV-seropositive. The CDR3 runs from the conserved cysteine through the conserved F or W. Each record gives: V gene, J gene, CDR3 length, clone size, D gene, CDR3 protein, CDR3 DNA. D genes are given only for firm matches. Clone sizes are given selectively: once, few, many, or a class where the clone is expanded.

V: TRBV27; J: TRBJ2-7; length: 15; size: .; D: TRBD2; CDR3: CASSALAGATYEQYF; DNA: TGTGCCAGCAGTGCTCTAGCGGGGGCTACCTACGAGCAGTACTTC
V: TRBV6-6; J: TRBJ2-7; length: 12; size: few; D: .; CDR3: CASSPGYYEQYF; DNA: TGTGCCAGCAGCCCCGGGTACTACGAGCAGTACTTC
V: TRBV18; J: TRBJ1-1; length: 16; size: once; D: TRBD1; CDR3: CASSPSGQGVNTEAFF; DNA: TGTGCCAGCTCACCGTCGGGACAGGGGGTTAACACTGAAGCTTTCTTT
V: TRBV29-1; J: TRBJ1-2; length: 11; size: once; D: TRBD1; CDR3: CSVGTGDGYTF; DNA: TGCAGCGTTGGGACAGGGGATGGCTACACCTTC
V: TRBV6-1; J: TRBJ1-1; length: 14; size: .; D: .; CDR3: CASVWTQANTEAFF; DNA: TGTGCCAGCGTCTGGACACAAGCGAACACTGAAGCTTTCTTT
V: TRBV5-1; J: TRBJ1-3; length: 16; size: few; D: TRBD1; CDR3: CASSLVGGGYGNTIYF; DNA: TGCGCCAGCAGCTTGGTTGGAGGGGGCTATGGAAACACCATATATTTT
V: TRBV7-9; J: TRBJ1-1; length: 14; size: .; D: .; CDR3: CSSTFSGANTEAFF; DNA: TGTTCCAGCACCTTTAGCGGCGCGAACACTGAAGCTTTCTTT
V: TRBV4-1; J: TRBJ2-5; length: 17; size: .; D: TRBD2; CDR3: CASSQGVAGGPGETQYF; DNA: TGCGCCAGCAGCCAAGGGGTAGCGGGAGGCCCAGGAGAGACCCAGTACTTC
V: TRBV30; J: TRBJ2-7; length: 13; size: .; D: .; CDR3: CAWSAGRDYEQYF; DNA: TGTGCCTGGAGTGCCGGGAGAGATTACGAGCAGTACTTC
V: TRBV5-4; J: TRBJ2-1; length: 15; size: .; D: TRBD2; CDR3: CASSRTSGNYNEQFF; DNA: TGTGCCAGCAGCCGGACTAGCGGGAACTACAATGAGCAGTTCTTC
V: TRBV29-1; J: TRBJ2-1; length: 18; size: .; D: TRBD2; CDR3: CSVERPTSGSMGYNEQFF; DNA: TGCAGCGTCGAGCGACCCACTAGCGGGAGTATGGGATACAATGAGCAGTTCTTC
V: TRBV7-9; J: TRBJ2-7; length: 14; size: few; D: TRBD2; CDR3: CASSLAGTSGEQYF; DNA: TGTGCCAGCAGCTTAGCCGGGACTAGCGGTGAGCAGTACTTC
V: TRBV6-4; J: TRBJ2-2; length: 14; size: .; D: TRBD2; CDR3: CASSDGLATGELFF; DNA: TGTGCCAGCAGTGACGGACTAGCCACCGGGGAGCTGTTTTTT
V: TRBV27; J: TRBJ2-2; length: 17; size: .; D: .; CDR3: CASRKRPNRVATGELFF; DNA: TGTGCCAGCAGGAAGAGACCTAACAGGGTCGCCACCGGGGAGCTGTTTTTT
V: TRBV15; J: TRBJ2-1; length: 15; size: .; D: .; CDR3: CATSRDRLENNEQFF; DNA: TGTGCCACCAGCAGAGATCGACTAGAGAACAATGAGCAGTTCTTC
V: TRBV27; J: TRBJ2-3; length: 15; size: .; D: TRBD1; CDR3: CASSRGTGAGDTQYF; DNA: TGTGCCAGCAGTCGCGGGACAGGGGCTGGAGATACGCAGTATTTT
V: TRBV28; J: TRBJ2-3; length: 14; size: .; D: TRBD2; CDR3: CASLLAGATDTQYF; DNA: TGTGCCAGCCTACTAGCGGGAGCCACAGATACGCAGTATTTT
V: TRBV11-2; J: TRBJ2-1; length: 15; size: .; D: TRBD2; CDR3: CASSLGLAGGSEQFF; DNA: TGTGCCAGCAGCTTAGGACTAGCGGGAGGTAGTGAGCAGTTCTTC
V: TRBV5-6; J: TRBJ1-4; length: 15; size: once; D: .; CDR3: CASSVQGATNEKLFF; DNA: TGTGCCAGCAGCGTCCAGGGTGCAACTAATGAAAAACTGTTTTTT
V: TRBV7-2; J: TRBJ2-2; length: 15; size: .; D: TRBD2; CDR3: CASSGSGRARGELFF; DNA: TGTGCCAGCAGCGGTAGCGGGAGGGCCCGCGGGGAGCTGTTTTTT
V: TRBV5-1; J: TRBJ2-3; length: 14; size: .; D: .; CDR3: CASSREAAQDTQYF; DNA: TGCGCCAGCAGCCGCGAGGCAGCTCAAGATACGCAGTATTTT
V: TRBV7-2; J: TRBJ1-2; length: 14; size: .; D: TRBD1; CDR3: CASSTDRGSDGYTF; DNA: TGTGCCAGCAGCACGGACAGGGGGTCGGATGGCTACACCTTC
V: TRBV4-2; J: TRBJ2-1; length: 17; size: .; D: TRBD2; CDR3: CASSQDGASGSYNEQFF; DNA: TGTGCCAGCAGCCAAGATGGGGCTAGCGGGAGTTACAATGAGCAGTTCTTC
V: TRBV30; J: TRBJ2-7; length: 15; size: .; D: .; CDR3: CAYSAGLLISYEQYF; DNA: TGTGCCTACTCAGCTGGGCTATTGATCTCCTACGAGCAGTACTTC
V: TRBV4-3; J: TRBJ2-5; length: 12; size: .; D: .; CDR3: CASSHRGKAQYF; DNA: TGCGCCAGCAGTCACCGAGGGAAGGCCCAGTACTTC
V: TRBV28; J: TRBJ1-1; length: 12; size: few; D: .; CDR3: CASSPPRGGAFF; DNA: TGTGCCAGCAGTCCCCCCAGAGGGGGAGCTTTCTTT
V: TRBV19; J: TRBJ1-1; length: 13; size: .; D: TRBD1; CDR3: CATKTGDNTEAFF; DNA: TGTGCCACGAAAACAGGGGACAACACTGAAGCTTTCTTT
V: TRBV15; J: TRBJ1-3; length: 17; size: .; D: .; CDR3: CATSGPDRSTRGNTIYF; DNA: TGTGCCACCAGCGGCCCGGACCGCTCTACCAGAGGGAACACCATATATTTT
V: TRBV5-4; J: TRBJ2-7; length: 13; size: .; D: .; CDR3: CASSLQGTGEQYF; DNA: TGTGCCAGCAGCTTACAGGGTACGGGCGAGCAGTACTTC
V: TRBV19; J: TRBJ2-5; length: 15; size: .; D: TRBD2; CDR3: CASSPSRDYAKTQYF; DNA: TGTGCCAGTAGTCCCAGCCGGGACTATGCAAAGACCCAGTACTTC
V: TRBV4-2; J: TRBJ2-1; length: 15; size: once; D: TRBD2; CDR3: CASSLGLAGTVEQFF; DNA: TGTGCCAGCAGCCTTGGACTAGCGGGAACAGTTGAGCAGTTCTTC
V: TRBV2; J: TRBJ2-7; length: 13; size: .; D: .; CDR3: CASSPTLRGEQYF; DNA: TGTGCCAGCAGCCCTACGTTACGGGGGGAGCAGTACTTC
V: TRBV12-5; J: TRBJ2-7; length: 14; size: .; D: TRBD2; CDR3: CASALWGRASEQYF; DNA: TGTGCTAGTGCACTGTGGGGGAGGGCCTCCGAGCAGTACTTC
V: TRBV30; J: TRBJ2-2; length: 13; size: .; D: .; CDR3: CAWRTTSAGELFF; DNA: TGTGCCTGGAGGACTACTAGTGCCGGGGAGCTGTTTTTT
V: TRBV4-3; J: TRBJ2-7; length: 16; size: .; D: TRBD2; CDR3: CASSQSPSGRVYEQYF; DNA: TGCGCCAGCAGCCAATCCCCTAGCGGGAGGGTCTACGAGCAGTACTTC
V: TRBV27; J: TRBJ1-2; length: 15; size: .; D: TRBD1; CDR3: CASTPDDRGLYGYTF; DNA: TGTGCCAGCACGCCCGATGACAGGGGCCTCTATGGCTACACCTTC
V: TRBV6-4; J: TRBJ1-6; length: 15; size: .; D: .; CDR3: CASSAGVKGNSPLHF; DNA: TGTGCCAGCAGTGCCGGGGTCAAAGGGAATTCACCCCTCCACTTT
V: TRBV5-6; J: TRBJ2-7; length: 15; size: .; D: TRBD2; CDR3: CASSSSGRFSYEQYF; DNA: TGTGCCAGCAGCTCCAGCGGGAGGTTCTCCTACGAGCAGTACTTC
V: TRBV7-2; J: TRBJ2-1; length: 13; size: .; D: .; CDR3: CASSLVRENEQFF; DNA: TGTGCCAGCAGCTTAGTCAGGGAAAATGAGCAGTTCTTC
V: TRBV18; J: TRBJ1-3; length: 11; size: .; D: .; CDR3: CASSPGDTIYF; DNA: TGTGCCAGCTCACCGGGAGACACCATATATTTT
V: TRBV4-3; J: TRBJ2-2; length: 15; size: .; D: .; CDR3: CASSQASSYTGELFF; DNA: TGCGCCAGCAGCCAGGCTAGTTCGTACACCGGGGAGCTGTTTTTT
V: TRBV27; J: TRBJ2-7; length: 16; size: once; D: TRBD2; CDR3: CASSPLASGSSYEQYF; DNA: TGTGCCAGCAGTCCCCTGGCTAGCGGGAGCTCCTACGAGCAGTACTTC
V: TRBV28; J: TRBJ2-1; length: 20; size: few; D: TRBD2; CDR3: CASSSPGLARDGRRSWEQFF; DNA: TGTGCCAGCAGTTCGCCGGGACTAGCGAGAGACGGGAGGCGAAGCTGGGAGCAGTTCTTC
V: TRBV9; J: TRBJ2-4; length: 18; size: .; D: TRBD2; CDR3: CASSPDVAGVWSKNSQYF; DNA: TGTGCCAGCAGCCCTGATGTAGCGGGAGTATGGAGCAAAAACAGTCAGTACTTC
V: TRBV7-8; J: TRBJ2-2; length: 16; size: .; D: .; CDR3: CASSPPGHINTGELFF; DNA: TGTGCCAGCAGCCCCCCAGGCCACATTAACACCGGGGAGCTGTTTTTT
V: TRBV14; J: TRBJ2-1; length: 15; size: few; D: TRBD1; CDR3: CASSPGQGFYNEQFF; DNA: TGTGCCAGCAGCCCGGGACAGGGGTTCTACAATGAGCAGTTCTTC
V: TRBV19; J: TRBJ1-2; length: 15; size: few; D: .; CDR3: CASSYTSRGEHGYTF; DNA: TGTGCCAGTAGTTATACCTCCCGGGGGGAGCATGGCTACACCTTC